The next 8 T cell receptor beta chains were all read from a single sample in a study of CD4 T cells in relation to SARS-CoV-2 and coronaviruses. Their antigen targets remain unknown. TCRdb's table, derived via immunoSEQ multiplex PCR, lists solely in-frame clones and lacks some. The table includes fewer than 25,000 clones, 77% detected once. The unexposed donors gave CD4+ T cells in about 2011-2018, prior to COVID-19. The cells were cultured for under 13 days before CD4+ T cells were isolated. Sample: CD4+ T cells from PBMCs, cultured in vitro. Source of these receptors: a human donor in good health.

The V call is TRBV7-2, the J call TRBJ2-7, with D possibly TRBD1 on 5 matching bases. V gave up 0 bases and J gave up 6 bases, with 12 bases separating them. This CDR3 contains 14 residues. Germline V gene lookup returns CDR1 SGHTA and CDR2 FQGNSA. The CDR3: CASSLAGTGREQYF. Here the CDR3 DNA reads TGTGCCAGCAGCTTAGCGGGTACAGGACGCGAGCAGTACTTC. The variable domain in full, completed from reference TRBV7-2 and TRBJ2-7, reads GAGVSQSPSNKVTEKGKDVELRCDPISGHTALYWYRQSLGQGLEFLIYFQGNSAPDKSGLPSDRFSAERTGGSVSTLTIQRTQQEDSAVYLCASSLAGTGREQYFGPGTRLTVT.

The V call is TRBV19, the J call TRBJ2-5; no clear D gene. The germline V gene has CDR1 LNHDA and CDR2 SQIVND (reference sequence). The V end lost 3 bases, the J end lost 0 bases, and 5 bases lay between the germline ends. The CDR3 is made up of 13 amino acids. CDR3 sequence (DNA): TGTGCCAGTAGTATGGGGTACCAAGAGACCCAGTACTTC. Protein: CASSMGYQETQYF. The full variable domain, completed using reference TRBV19 and TRBJ2-5, is DGGITQSPKYLFRKEGQNVTLSCEQNLNHDAMYWYRQDPGQGLRLIYYSQIVNDFQKGDIAEGYSVSREKKESFPLTVTSAQKNPTAFYLCASSMGYQETQYFGPGTRLLVL.

Only a few counts were recorded for this clone. The J gene is TRBJ1-6, the V gene TRBV7-9; D remains unclear. CDR3 length equals 16 residues. Trimming stripped 5 bases from V and 8 bases from J, with 19 bases between. Germline V gene sequence: CDR1 SEHNR, CDR2 FQNEAQ (reference sequence). CDR3 amino acids: CASSQPWAASDSPLHF. CDR3 sequence (DNA): TGTGCCAGCAGCCAACCCTGGGCAGCGAGTGATTCACCCCTCCACTTT.

V is TRBV18 and J is TRBJ2-1; TRBD1 matches at 7 bases. The CDR3 is 13 residues long. V lost 10 bases and J lost 8; bases outside the gene matches: 11. Germline loops: CDR1 KGHSH, CDR2 LQKENI. The CDR3 bases are TGTGCCACTGCCGGACAGGTTGGCGATGAGCAGTTCTTC. Its protein product is CATAGQVGDEQFF.

The chain couples TRBV13 to TRBJ2-6; possibly TRBD2 for D (5 bases). CDR3 length: 14 residues. Germline V gene lookup returns CDR1 PRHDT and CDR2 FYEKMQ (reference sequence). The ends were cut back, 6 bases at V and 4 bases at J, with 10 bases in the middle. The CDR3 region is CASSLPGGANVLTF. The CDR3, as DNA: TGTGCCAGCAGTCTCCCGGGGGGGGCCAACGTCCTGACTTTC.

The chain employs TRBV6-5 and TRBJ2-7; TRBD1 might be the D (5 bases). The CDR3 covers 12 residues. Trimming shortened V by 6 bases and J by 2 bases, and 8 bases separated the two germline ends. Germline V gene sequence: CDR1 MNHEY, CDR2 SVGAGI. As DNA, the CDR3 is TGTGCCAGCAGGGGGCACCCCTACGAGCAGTACTTC. Translating it yields CASRGHPYEQYF.

This clone is a singleton in its sample. V is TRBV19 and J is TRBJ2-7; D perhaps matches TRBD2 (5 bases). V was clipped by 4 bases and J by 3 bases, with 16 bases between them. Germline V CDR1 and CDR2: LNHDA, SQIVND (reference sequence). The length of the CDR3 is 15 residues. The DNA of the CDR3 is TGTGCCAGTAGTACAACCCGAACTAGAAACTACGAGCAGTACTTC. It yields the protein CASSTTRTRNYEQYF.

The J gene is TRBJ2-5, the V gene TRBV19, with a weak D call TRBD1 (5 bases). The CDR3 spans 14 residues. Germline CDR1 is LNHDA and CDR2 is SQIVND (reference sequence). With 5 bases removed from V and 5 bases from J, the gap between germline ends came to 15 bases. The CDR3 reads CASSRIGAMETQYF. CDR3 nucleotides: TGTGCCAGTAGTCGAATAGGGGCGATGGAGACCCAGTACTTC. The variable domain in full, with the rest retrieved from reference TRBV19 and TRBJ2-5, is DGGITQSPKYLFRKEGQNVTLSCEQNLNHDAMYWYRQDPGQGLRLIYYSQIVNDFQKGDIAEGYSVSREKKESFPLTVTSAQKNPTAFYLCASSRIGAMETQYFGPGTRLLVL.